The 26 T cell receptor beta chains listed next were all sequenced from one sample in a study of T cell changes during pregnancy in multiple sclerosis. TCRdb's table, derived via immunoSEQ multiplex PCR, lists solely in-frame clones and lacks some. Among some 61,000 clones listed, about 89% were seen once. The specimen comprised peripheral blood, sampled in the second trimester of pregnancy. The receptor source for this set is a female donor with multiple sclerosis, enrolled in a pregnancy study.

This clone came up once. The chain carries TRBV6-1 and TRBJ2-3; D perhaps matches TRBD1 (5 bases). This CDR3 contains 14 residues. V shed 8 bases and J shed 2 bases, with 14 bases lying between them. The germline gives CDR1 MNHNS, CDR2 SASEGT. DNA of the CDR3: TGTGCCAGCCGAAAGGGGATGACCACAGATACGCAGTATTTT. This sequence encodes CASRKGMTTDTQYF.

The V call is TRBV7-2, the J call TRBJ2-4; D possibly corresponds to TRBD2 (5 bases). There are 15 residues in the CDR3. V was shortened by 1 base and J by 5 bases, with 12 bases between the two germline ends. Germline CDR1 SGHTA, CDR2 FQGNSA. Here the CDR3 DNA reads TGTGCCAGCAGCTTAGTCGGGGTCCCTCAAAACATTCAGTACTTC. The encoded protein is CASSLVGVPQNIQYF.

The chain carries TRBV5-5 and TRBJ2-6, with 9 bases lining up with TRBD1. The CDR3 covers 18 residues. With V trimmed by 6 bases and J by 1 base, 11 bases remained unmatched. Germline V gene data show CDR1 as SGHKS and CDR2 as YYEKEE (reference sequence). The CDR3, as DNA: TGTGCCAGCAAGAATCGAACAGGGGGCCTATCTGGGGCCAACGTCCTGACTTTC. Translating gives CASKNRTGGLSGANVLTF.

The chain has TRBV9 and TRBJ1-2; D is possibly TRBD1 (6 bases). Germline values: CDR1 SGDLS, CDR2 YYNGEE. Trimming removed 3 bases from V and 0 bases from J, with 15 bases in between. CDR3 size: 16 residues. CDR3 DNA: TGTGCCAGCAGCGGACCCACAGGGCCGGCTAACTATGGCTACACCTTC. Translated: CASSGPTGPANYGYTF.

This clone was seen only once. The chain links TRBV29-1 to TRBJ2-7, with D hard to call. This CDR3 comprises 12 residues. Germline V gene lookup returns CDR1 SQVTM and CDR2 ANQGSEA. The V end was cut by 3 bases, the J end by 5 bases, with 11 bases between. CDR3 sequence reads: CSVDVVGDEQYF. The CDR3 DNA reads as TGCAGCGTTGACGTAGTGGGCGACGAGCAGTACTTC.

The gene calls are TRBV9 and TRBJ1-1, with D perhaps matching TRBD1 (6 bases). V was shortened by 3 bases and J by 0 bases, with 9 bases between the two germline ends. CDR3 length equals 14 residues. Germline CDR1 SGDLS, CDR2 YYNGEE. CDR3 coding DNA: TGTGCCAGCAGCGGCACAGGGTTGAACACTGAAGCTTTCTTT. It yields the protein CASSGTGLNTEAFF. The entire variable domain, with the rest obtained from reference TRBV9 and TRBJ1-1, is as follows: DSGVTQTPKHLITATGQRVTLRCSPRSGDLSVYWYQQSLDQGLQFLIQYYNGEERAKGNILERFSAQQFPDLHSELNLSSLELGDSALYFCASSGTGLNTEAFFGQGTRLTVV.

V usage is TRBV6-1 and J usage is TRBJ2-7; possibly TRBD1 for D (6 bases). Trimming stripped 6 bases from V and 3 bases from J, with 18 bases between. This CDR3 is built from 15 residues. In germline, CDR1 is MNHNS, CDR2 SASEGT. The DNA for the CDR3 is TGTGCCAGCAGCCAACTCAGGACAGCATACTACGAGCAGTACTTC. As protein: CASSQLRTAYYEQYF.

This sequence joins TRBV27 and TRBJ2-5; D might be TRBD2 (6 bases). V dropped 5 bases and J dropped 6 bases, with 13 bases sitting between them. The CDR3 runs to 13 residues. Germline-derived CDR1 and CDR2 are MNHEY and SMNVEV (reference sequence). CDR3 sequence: CASSPPGGQTQYF. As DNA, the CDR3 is TGTGCCAGCAGTCCACCCGGGGGACAGACCCAGTACTTC.

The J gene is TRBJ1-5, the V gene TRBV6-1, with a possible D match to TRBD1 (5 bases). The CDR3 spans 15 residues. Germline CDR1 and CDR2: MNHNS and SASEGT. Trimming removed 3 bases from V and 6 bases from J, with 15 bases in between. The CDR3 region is CASSDRFGGFQPQHF. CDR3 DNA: TGTGCCAGCAGTGACCGTTTCGGGGGGTTTCAGCCCCAGCATTTT.

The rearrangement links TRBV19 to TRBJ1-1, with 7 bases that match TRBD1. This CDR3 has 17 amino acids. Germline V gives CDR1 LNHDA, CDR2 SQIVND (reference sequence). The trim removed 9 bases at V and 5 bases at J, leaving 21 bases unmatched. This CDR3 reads CASKDRDSGRPATEAFF. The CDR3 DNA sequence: TGTGCCAGCAAAGACAGGGACAGCGGAAGGCCGGCGACTGAAGCTTTCTTT.

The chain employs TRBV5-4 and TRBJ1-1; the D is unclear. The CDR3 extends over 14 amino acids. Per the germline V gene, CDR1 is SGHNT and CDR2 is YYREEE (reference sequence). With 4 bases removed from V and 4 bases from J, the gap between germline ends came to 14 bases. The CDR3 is CASSQGEGLTEAFF. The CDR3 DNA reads TGTGCCAGCAGCCAAGGTGAGGGCCTCACTGAAGCTTTCTTT. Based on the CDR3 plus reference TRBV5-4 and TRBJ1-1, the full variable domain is ETGVTQSPTHLIKTRGQQVTLRCSSQSGHNTVSWYQQALGQGPQFIFQYYREEENGRGNFPPRFSGLQFPNYSSELNVNALELDDSALYLCASSQGEGLTEAFFGQGTRLTVV.

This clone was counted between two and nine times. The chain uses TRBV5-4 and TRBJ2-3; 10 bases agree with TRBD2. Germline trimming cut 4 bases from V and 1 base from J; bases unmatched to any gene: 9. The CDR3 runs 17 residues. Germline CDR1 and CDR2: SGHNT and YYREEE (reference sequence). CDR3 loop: CASSELAGPRGTDTQYF. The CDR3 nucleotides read TGTGCCAGCAGCGAACTAGCGGGGCCCCGGGGCACAGATACGCAGTATTTT.

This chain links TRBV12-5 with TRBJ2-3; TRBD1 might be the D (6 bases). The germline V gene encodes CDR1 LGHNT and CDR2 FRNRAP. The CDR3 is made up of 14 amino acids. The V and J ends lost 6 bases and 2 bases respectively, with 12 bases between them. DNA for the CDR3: TGTGCTAGTGGACTCGGACAGTCCACAGATACGCAGTATTTT. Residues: CASGLGQSTDTQYF.

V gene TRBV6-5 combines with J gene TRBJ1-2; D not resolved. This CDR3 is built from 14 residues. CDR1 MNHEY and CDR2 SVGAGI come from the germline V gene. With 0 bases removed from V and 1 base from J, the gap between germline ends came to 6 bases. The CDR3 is CASSYSGSNYGYTF. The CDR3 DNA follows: TGTGCCAGCAGTTACTCCGGGAGTAACTATGGCTACACCTTC.

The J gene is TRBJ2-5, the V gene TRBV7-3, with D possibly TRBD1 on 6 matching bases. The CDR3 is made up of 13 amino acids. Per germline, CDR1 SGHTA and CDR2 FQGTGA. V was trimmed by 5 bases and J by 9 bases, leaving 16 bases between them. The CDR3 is CASSRDEGVAQYF. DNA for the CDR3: TGTGCCAGCAGCCGGGACGAGGGGGTCGCCCAGTACTTC.

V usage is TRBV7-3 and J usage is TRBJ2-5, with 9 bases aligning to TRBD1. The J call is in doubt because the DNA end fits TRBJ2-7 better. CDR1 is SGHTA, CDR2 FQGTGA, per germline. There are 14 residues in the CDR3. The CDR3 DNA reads TGTGCCAGCAGCTCCGGGACAGGGAACGACGAGCAGTACTTC. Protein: CASSSGTGNDEQYF.

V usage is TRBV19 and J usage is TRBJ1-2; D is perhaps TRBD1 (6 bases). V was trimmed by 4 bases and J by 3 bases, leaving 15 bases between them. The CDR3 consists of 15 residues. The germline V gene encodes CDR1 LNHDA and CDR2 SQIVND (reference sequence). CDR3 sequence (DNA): TGTGCCAGTAGTACCCAGGGGCTGGTCGACTATGGCTACACCTTC. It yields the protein CASSTQGLVDYGYTF.

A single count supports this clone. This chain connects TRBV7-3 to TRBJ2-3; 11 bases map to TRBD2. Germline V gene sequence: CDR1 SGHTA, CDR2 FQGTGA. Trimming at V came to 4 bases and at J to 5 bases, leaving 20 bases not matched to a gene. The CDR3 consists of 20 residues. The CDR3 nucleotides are TGTGCCAGCAGCTCCATAGGGATAGCGGGGGGGCTGTCGTACATAGATACGCAGTATTTT. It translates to CASSSIGIAGGLSYIDTQYF.

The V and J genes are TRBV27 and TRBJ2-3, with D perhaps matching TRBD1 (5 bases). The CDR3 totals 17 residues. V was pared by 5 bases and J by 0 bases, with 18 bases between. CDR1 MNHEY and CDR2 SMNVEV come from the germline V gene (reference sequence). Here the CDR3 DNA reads TGTGCCAGCAGTCCCCGACAGCTTACCTCTAGCACAGATACGCAGTATTTT. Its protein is CASSPRQLTSSTDTQYF.

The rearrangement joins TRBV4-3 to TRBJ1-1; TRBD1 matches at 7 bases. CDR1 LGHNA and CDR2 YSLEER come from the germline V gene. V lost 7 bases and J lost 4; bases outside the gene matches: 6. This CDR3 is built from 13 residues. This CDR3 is CASTNRGATEAFF. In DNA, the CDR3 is TGCGCCAGCACCAACAGGGGAGCCACTGAAGCTTTCTTT.

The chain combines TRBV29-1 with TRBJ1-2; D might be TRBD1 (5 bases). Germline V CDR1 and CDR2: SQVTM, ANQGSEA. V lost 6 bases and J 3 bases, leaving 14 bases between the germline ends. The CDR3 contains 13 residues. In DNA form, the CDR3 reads TGCAGCGTAGACGGGGGTTCGGACTATGGCTACACCTTC. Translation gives CSVDGGSDYGYTF.

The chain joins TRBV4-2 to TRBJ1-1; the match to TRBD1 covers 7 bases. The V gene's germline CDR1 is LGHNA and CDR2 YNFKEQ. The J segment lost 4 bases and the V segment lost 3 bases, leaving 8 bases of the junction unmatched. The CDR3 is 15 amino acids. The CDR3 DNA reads TGTGCCAGCAGCCAGGTCACAGGGGCGAGCACTGAAGCTTTCTTT. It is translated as CASSQVTGASTEAFF.

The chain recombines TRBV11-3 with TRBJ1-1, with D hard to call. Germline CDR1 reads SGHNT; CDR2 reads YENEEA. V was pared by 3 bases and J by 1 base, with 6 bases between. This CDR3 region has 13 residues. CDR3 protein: CASSFEGNTEAFF. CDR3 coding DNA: TGTGCCAGCAGCTTTGAGGGGAACACTGAAGCTTTCTTT.

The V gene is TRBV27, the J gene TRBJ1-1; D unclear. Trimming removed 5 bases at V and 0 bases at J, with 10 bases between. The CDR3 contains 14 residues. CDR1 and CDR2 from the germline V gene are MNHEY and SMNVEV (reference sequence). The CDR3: CASSLIGVNTEAFF. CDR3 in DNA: TGTGCCAGCAGTCTGATCGGGGTGAACACTGAAGCTTTCTTT.

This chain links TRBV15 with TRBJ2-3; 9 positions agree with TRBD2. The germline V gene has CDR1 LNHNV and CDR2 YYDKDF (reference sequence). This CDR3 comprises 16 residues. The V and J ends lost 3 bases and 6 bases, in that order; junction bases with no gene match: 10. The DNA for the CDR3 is TGTGCCACCAGCAGTCGGCTGGCGGGGGGGGGTGATACGCAGTATTTT. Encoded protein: CATSSRLAGGGDTQYF.

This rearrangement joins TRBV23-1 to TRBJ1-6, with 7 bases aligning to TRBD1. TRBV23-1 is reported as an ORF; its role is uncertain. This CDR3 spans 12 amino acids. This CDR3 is CVSRDRNSPLHF. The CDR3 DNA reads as TGCGTCTCCCGGGACAGAAATTCACCCCTCCACTTT.